One sample yielded the 6 T cell receptor beta chains listed below, sequenced in a study of T cell clonotyping in hematopoietic cell transplantation. Using immunoSEQ multiplex PCR, the repertoire was profiled, and TCRdb retains in-frame clones only, with some absent. The sample contains about 36,000 clones, 80% to 90% of which appear only once. Sample: peripheral blood mononuclear cells. The receptor set was obtained from a woman aged 35 to 49 in good health. Some clones in this sample may be carry-over from other donors' samples.

The chain recombines TRBV7-3 with TRBJ2-5, with a possible D match to TRBD1 (6 bases). Germline loops: CDR1 SGHTA, CDR2 FQGTGA. Trimming shortened V by 2 bases and J by 5 bases, and 12 bases separated the two germline ends. The CDR3 length is 14 residues. CDR3 in amino acids: CASSLGGPGETQYF. CDR3 nucleotides: TGTGCCAGCAGCTTAGGGGGCCCCGGGGAGACCCAGTACTTC.

The chain couples TRBV28 to TRBJ1-1, with 7 positions matching TRBD1. CDR3 length equals 14 residues. V shed 5 bases and J 4 bases; nucleotides not matched to a gene: 7. CDR1 and CDR2 (germline): MDHEN, SYDVKM. CDR3 amino acids: CASSRDRGSTEAFF. CDR3 nucleotides: TGTGCCAGCAGTCGGGACAGAGGGAGCACTGAAGCTTTCTTT.

V gene TRBV5-4 combines with J gene TRBJ1-4, with 8 bases identical to TRBD1. V shed 2 bases, J shed 8 bases, and the junction held 5 bases outside the gene matches. Germline lookup yields CDR1 SGHNT and CDR2 YYREEE (reference sequence). CDR3 length: 14 residues. The CDR3 sequence: CASSFQGAREKLFF. CDR3 in DNA: TGTGCCAGCAGCTTTCAGGGGGCAAGGGAAAAACTGTTTTTT.

This clone has more than one count but fewer than ten. The V and J genes are TRBV27 and TRBJ1-2, with D possibly being TRBD1 (5 bases). Trimming stripped 8 bases from V and 1 base from J, with 14 bases between. Germline-derived CDR1 and CDR2 are MNHEY and SMNVEV (reference sequence). The CDR3 spans 14 residues. The CDR3 is CASGIWGSNYGYTF. The CDR3 DNA sequence: TGTGCCAGCGGGATTTGGGGGAGTAACTATGGCTACACCTTC.

In this sample, this clone turned up once. The rearrangement uses TRBV5-1 and TRBJ2-5, with 8 bases that match TRBD1. The junction had 18 bases not matched to a gene; V was cut back by 4 bases and J by 4 bases. Per the germline V gene, CDR1 is SGHRS and CDR2 is YFSETQ. The length of the CDR3 is 18 residues. CDR3 nucleotide sequence: TGCGCCAGCAGCCCGCACCCCCCGACAGGGGAGGTCGCAGAGACCCAGTACTTC. Translated, it gives CASSPHPPTGEVAETQYF.

The chain couples TRBV7-2 to TRBJ1-2; TRBD1 is a possible D gene (5 bases). CDR1 is SGHTA and CDR2 is FQGNSA in the germline V gene. V dropped 5 bases and J dropped 5 bases, with 9 bases sitting between them. The CDR3 is 12 residues long. The CDR3 DNA is TGTGCCAGCAGCCCGGGGGGGTATGGCTACACCTTC. This encodes CASSPGGYGYTF.